The rows below give T cell receptor beta chains drawn from one sample of a study of shared clonotypes between healthy human individuals. Produced via immunoSEQ multiplex PCR; TCRdb's table is partial and in-frame only. The table shows over 850,000 clones, with around 82% occurring only once. The material sequenced was memory CD4+ T cells from PBMCs. These receptors originate from a man between 18 and 29 years old in good health. Some clones in this sample may be carry-over from other donors' samples. CDR3s leave out the opening cysteine and the closing phenylalanine or tryptophan. Each record gives: V gene, J gene, CDR3 protein.

TRBV5-1,TRBJ1-1,ASSAWDRLNTEAF
TRBV29-1,TRBJ2-2,SVGQPNTGELF
TRBV7-9,TRBJ2-7,ASSLALGGRLAGEN
TRBV5-6,TRBJ2-7,ASRSAQGMEQY
TRBV4-2,TRBJ2-7,ASSPREPYSYEQY
TRBV7-9,TRBJ2-2,ASSLVSDGGELF
TRBV6-1,TRBJ1-1,ASSEYGDGWTEAF
TRBV7-3,TRBJ1-1,ASSSTGTGNTEAF
TRBV2,TRBJ2-1,ASSNPGQGAAGNYNEQF
TRBV29-1,TRBJ2-1,SVDGTSGRSENEQF
TRBV29-1,TRBJ2-5,SVDPKTGQTQY
TRBV15,TRBJ2-7,ATSRSGNYEQY
TRBV6-1,TRBJ1-1,ASSRGTEAF